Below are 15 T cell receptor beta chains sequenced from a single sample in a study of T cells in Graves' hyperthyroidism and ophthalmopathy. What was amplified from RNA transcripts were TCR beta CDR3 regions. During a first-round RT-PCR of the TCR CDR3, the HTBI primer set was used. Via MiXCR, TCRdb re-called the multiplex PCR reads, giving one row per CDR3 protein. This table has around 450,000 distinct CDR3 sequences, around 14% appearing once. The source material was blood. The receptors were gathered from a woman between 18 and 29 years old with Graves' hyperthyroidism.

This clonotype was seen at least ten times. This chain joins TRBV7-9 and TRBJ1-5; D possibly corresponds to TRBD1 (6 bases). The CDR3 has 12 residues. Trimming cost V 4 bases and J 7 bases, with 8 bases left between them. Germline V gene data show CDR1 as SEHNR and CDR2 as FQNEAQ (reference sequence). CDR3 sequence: CASSSQGQPQHF. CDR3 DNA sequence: TGTGCCAGCAGCTCACAGGGACAGCCCCAGCATTTT.

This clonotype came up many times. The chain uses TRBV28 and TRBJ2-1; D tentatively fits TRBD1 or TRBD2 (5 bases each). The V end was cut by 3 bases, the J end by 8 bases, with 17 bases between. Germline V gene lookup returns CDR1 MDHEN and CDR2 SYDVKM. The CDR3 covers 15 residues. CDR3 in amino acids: CASSLKTGTLDEQFF. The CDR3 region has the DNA TGTGCCAGCAGTTTGAAGACCGGGACCCTCGATGAGCAGTTCTTC.

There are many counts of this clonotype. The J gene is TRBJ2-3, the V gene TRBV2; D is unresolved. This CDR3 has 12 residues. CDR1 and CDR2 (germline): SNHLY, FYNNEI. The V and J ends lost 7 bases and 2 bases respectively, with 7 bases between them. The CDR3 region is CASIRHTDTQYF. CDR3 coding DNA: TGTGCCAGCATCCGACACACAGATACGCAGTATTTT.

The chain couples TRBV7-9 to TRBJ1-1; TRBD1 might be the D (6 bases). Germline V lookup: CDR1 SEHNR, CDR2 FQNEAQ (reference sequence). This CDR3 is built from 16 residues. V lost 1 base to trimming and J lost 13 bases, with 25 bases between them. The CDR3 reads CASSLDGSGGAEGGFF. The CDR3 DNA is TGTGCCAGCAGCTTAGACGGTTCGGGCGGGGCCGAAGGGGGTTTCTTT.

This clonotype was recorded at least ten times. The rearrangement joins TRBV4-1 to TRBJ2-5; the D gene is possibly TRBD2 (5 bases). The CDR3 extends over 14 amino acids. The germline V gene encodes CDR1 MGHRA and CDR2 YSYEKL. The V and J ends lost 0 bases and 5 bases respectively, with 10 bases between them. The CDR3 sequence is CASSQDVGEETQYF. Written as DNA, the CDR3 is TGCGCCAGCAGCCAAGATGTGGGAGAGGAGACCCAGTACTTC.

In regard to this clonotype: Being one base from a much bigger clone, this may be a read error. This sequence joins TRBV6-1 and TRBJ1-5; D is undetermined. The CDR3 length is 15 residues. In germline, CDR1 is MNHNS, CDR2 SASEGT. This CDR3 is CASSDLGGSNQLQHF. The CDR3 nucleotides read TGTGCCAGCAGTGACCTCGGCGGGAGCAATCAGCTCCAGCATTTT.

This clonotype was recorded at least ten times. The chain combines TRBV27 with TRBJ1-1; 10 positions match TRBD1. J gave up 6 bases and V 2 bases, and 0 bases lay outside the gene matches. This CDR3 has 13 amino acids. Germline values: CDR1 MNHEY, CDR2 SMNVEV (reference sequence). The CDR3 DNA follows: TGTGCCAGCAGTTTAGGGACAGGGGCTGAAGCTTTCTTT. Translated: CASSLGTGAEAFF.

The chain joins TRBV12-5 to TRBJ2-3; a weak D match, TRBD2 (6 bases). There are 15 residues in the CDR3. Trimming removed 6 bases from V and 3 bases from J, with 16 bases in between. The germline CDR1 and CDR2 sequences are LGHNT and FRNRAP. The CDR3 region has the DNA TGTGCTAGTGGGGGGACTTCAATGGGGACAGATACGCAGTATTTT. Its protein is CASGGTSMGTDTQYF.

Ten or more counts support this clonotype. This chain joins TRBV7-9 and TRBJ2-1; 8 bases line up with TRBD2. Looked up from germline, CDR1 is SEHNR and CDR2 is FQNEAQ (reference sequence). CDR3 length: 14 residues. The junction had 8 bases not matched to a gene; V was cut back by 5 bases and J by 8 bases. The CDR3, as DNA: TGTGCCAGCAGCCTTTCCGGGACTAGTCATGAGCAGTTCTTC. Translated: CASSLSGTSHEQFF.

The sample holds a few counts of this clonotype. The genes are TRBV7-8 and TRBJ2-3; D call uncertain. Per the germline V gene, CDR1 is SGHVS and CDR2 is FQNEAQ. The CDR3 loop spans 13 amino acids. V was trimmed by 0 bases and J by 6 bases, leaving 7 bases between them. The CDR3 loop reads CASSLAMGDTQYF. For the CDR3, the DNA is TGTGCCAGCAGCTTAGCGATGGGGGATACGCAGTATTTT. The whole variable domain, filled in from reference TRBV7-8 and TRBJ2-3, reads GAGVSQSPRYKVAKRGQDVALRCDPISGHVSLFWYQQALGQGPEFLTYFQNEAQLDKSGLPSDRFFAERPEGSVSTLKIQRTQQEDSAVYLCASSLAMGDTQYFGPGTRLTVL.

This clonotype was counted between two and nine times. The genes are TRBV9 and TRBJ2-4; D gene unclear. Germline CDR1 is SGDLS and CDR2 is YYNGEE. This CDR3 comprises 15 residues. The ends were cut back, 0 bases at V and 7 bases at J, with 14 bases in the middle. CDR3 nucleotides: TGTGCCAGCAGCGTAGGAAAAGGCAGGACCAACATTCAGTACTTC. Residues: CASSVGKGRTNIQYF.

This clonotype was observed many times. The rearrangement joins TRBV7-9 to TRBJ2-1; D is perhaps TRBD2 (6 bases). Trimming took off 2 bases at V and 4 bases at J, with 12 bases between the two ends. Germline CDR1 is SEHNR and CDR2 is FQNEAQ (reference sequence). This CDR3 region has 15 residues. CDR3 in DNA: TGTGCCAGCAGCTTACTGAGCGGGCCTTACAATGAGCAGTTCTTC. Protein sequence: CASSLLSGPYNEQFF.

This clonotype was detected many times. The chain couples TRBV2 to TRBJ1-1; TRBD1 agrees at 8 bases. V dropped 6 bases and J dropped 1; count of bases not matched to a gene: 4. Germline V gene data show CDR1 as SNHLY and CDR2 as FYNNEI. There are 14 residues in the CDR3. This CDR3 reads CASRGDRPNTEAFF. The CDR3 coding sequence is TGTGCCAGCAGGGGGGACAGGCCGAACACTGAAGCTTTCTTT.

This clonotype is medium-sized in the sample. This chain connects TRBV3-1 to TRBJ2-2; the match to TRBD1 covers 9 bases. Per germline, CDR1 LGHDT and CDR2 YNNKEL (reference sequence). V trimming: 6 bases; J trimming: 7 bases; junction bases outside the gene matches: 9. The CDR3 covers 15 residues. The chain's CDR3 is CASSPRTGAGGELFF. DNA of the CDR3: TGTGCCAGCAGTCCCCGGACAGGGGCGGGCGGGGAGCTGTTTTTT.

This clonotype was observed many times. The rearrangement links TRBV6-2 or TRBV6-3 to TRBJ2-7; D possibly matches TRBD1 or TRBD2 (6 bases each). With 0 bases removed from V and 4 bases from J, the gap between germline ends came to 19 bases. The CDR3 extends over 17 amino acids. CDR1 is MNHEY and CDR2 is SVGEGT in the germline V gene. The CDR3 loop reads CASSYSRGDKASYEQYF. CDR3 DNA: TGTGCCAGCAGTTACTCGAGGGGGGACAAGGCGAGTTACGAGCAGTACTTC.